This T cell receptor (beta chain) was recorded in a study of T cell changes during pregnancy in multiple sclerosis (dated by TCRdb to the late 2010s). The study in broad terms: Changes in the T cell repertoire over the course of pregnancy were examined in this study in women with multiple sclerosis.

The protocol used for the library was the immunoSEQ multiplex PCR assay. Here the immuneACCESS table is served through TCRdb, limited to in-frame sequences with V and J called. Missing clones are a known gap in these copies; in checked studies unresolved V genes cover under half, and the rest lacks a known reason. The table for this sample lists tens of thousands of clones; 80% to 95% of them were counted only once. Around 0.85% of the sample is taken by the ten largest. The table lists this clone with a count of one. Its specific antigen is unknown. No quality values exist for individual bases; no much larger clone is one base distant. Sequences LGHNA (CDR1) and YSLEER (CDR2) are obtained from the germline V gene. The V and J ends are trimmed by 4 bases and 3 bases, leaving 24 bases between them. The CDR3 numbers 18 residues from cysteine through phenylalanine. The CDR3 DNA has 54 bases and is translated from base 1.

Here the chain combines TRBV4-3 and TRBJ1-1, and the D gene may be TRBD1, 6 bases matching. The sequenced sample was peripheral blood, obtained in the first trimester of pregnancy. This receptor was obtained from a female donor with multiple sclerosis, enrolled in a pregnancy study. The base sequence is TGCGCCAGCAGCCCCTCCGGGACAAGAAGGGGGTATGACACTGAAGCTTTCTTT. Its translation is CASSPSGTRRGYDTEAFF.